A selection of T cell receptor beta chains follows, all from one sample in a study of cytomegalovirus exposure and HLA in healthy donors. The protocol was immunoSEQ multiplex PCR, while the TCRdb copy is restricted to in-frame clones and leaves out a portion. The sample lists 200,000 or so clones, 80% to 85% seen once, with around 2.1% in the top ten. The specimen was PBMCs. These receptors all stem from a woman aged 18-29 years in good health and CMV-seropositive. Both conserved end residues are part of each CDR3. A D gene is named only where the DNA matches it firmly. Only some rows state a clone size, as once, few, many or a class for expanded clones.

TRBV5-1,TRBJ2-5,-,-,CASSFRSGEETQYF,TGCGCCAGCAGCTTCAGGTCAGGGGAAGAGACCCAGTACTTC
TRBV28,TRBJ2-7,-,-,CASSLVRGSHSSYEQYF,TGTGCCAGCAGTTTAGTTCGGGGGAGCCACAGCTCCTACGAGCAGTACTTC
TRBV4-3,TRBJ1-2,-,-,CASSPHPNYGYTF,TGCGCCAGCAGCCCCCATCCTAACTATGGCTACACCTTC
TRBV10-1,TRBJ2-1,once,-,CASSESGSEQFF,TGCGCCAGCAGTGAGTCGGGCAGTGAGCAGTTCTTC
TRBV5-4,TRBJ2-1,few,TRBD2,CASSQNSGASYNEQFF,TGTGCCAGCAGCCAGAATAGCGGGGCGTCCTACAATGAGCAGTTCTTC
TRBV7-9,TRBJ2-5,-,-,CASSLARARRETQYF,TGTGCCAGCAGCTTAGCCCGGGCCCGAAGGGAGACCCAGTACTTC
TRBV15,TRBJ2-5,-,TRBD2,CATSRDLGSGGARETQYF,TGTGCCACCAGCAGAGATCTGGGTAGCGGGGGGGCCCGGGAGACCCAGTACTTC
TRBV30,TRBJ1-5,-,-,CAWSVGTPNQPQHF,TGTGCCTGGAGTGTAGGGACTCCAAATCAGCCCCAGCATTTT
TRBV6-6,TRBJ2-3,-,TRBD2,CASSYRLGRGTDTQYF,TGTGCCAGCAGTTACCGGCTTGGGAGGGGCACAGATACGCAGTATTTT
TRBV30,TRBJ1-2,-,-,CAWSVLRDYTF,TGTGCCTGGAGTGTACTGAGAGACTACACCTTC
TRBV5-4,TRBJ2-2,-,TRBD1,CASRGRQGDGELFF,TGTGCCAGCAGGGGTCGACAGGGCGACGGGGAGCTGTTTTTT
TRBV7-9,TRBJ2-3,-,TRBD2,CASSLVTSGGYTDTQYF,TGTGCCAGCAGCTTAGTAACTAGCGGGGGGTACACAGATACGCAGTATTTT
TRBV4-1,TRBJ1-5,-,-,CASSQDRVSGPQHF,TGCGCCAGCAGCCAAGATCGGGTATCCGGGCCCCAGCATTTT
TRBV30,TRBJ1-5,-,-,CAWSQSGRYQPQHF,TGTGCCTGGAGTCAGTCGGGAAGGTATCAGCCCCAGCATTTT
TRBV7-9,TRBJ2-2,-,-,CASSRDTSRNTGELFF,TGTGCCAGCAGCCGAGACACCAGCCGTAACACCGGGGAGCTGTTTTTT
TRBV5-4,TRBJ2-3,once,TRBD2,CASSSQLAGGTDTQYF,TGTGCCAGCAGCTCCCAACTAGCGGGGGGCACAGATACGCAGTATTTT
TRBV30,TRBJ1-1,-,-,CAWAPGFNTEAFF,TGTGCCTGGGCACCGGGATTTAACACTGAAGCTTTCTTT
TRBV29-1,TRBJ1-1,-,-,CSALVDRRKGTEAFF,TGCAGCGCCCTGGTAGACAGGCGAAAGGGGACTGAAGCTTTCTTT
TRBV6-5,TRBJ1-6,-,TRBD1,CASSYSTGLSSPLHF,TGTGCCAGCAGTTACTCGACAGGGTTAAGCTCACCCCTCCACTTT
TRBV30,TRBJ1-4,-,-,CAWSLGGGNEKLFF,TGTGCCTGGTCCCTAGGGGGGGGGAATGAAAAACTGTTTTTT
TRBV7-2,TRBJ1-6,-,-,CASSLVGGWKYSPLHF,TGTGCCAGCAGCTTAGTTGGGGGCTGGAAGTATTCACCCCTCCACTTT
TRBV6-1,TRBJ2-5,-,-,CASSSGGQTQYF,TGTGCCAGCAGTTCCGGGGGTCAGACCCAGTACTTC
TRBV30,TRBJ2-2,-,TRBD2,CAGLPGLATWNTGELFF,TGTGCCGGGTTACCGGGACTAGCCACATGGAACACCGGGGAGCTGTTTTTT
TRBV11-2,TRBJ2-2,once,TRBD1,CASSPATGQVLGGTGELFF,TGTGCCAGCAGTCCGGCCACTGGACAGGTCTTAGGGGGCACCGGGGAGCTGTTTTTT
TRBV6-5,TRBJ2-2,-,-,CASSYVSGHFTGELFF,TGTGCCAGCAGTTACGTATCAGGACACTTTACCGGGGAGCTGTTTTTT
TRBV19,TRBJ1-6,few,TRBD1,CASRETGGKTNSPLHF,TGTGCCAGTAGGGAGACAGGGGGCAAGACCAATTCACCCCTCCACTTT
TRBV19,TRBJ1-4,-,-,CASSPDTRDEKLFF,TGTGCCAGTAGTCCGGACACACGAGATGAAAAACTGTTTTTT
TRBV15,TRBJ2-7,once,TRBD2,CATSRREGTPLLEQYF,TGTGCCACCAGCCGTCGGGAGGGGACACCACTACTCGAGCAGTACTTC
TRBV19,TRBJ1-2,few,TRBD1,CASTGQGRYGYTF,TGTGCCAGTACCGGACAGGGTCGCTATGGCTACACCTTC
TRBV9,TRBJ1-1,-,TRBD1,CASSVAGGAGTEAFF,TGTGCCAGCAGCGTAGCAGGGGGCGCGGGCACTGAAGCTTTCTTT
TRBV7-2,TRBJ2-1,-,TRBD2,CASSSIAGHSYNEQFF,TGTGCCAGCAGCTCAATAGCGGGCCACTCCTACAATGAGCAGTTCTTC
TRBV11-3,TRBJ1-1,-,TRBD1,CASTIQTGGPMNTEAFF,TGTGCCAGCACCATCCAGACAGGGGGACCTATGAACACTGAAGCTTTCTTT
TRBV29-1,TRBJ1-1,-,-,CSGGQMGTEAFF,TGCAGTGGTGGACAGATGGGGACTGAAGCTTTCTTT
TRBV6-1,TRBJ1-1,-,TRBD1,CATETGAYTEAFF,TGTGCCACCGAAACAGGGGCGTACACTGAAGCTTTCTTT
TRBV6-4,TRBJ2-3,few,TRBD2,CASSSSGGSTDTQYF,TGTGCCAGCAGTTCCAGCGGGGGTAGCACAGATACGCAGTATTTT
TRBV7-9,TRBJ2-7,-,TRBD1,CASSHPTMGQTYEQYF,TGTGCCAGCAGCCACCCCACCATGGGACAGACCTACGAGCAGTACTTC
TRBV5-1,TRBJ1-2,few,-,CASSAQQGLSGYTF,TGCGCCAGCAGCGCCCAACAGGGTCTGAGTGGCTACACCTTC
TRBV6-5,TRBJ1-2,few,TRBD1,CASSYSYRGHGYTF,TGTGCCAGCAGTTACTCTTACAGGGGCCATGGCTACACCTTC
TRBV9,TRBJ1-3,-,-,CASSGGGSGNTIYF,TGTGCCAGCAGCGGGGGAGGCTCTGGAAACACCATATATTTT
TRBV5-4,TRBJ2-5,-,TRBD2,CASSFFSGGQETQYF,TGTGCCAGCAGCTTCTTTAGCGGGGGCCAAGAGACCCAGTACTTC
TRBV5-1,TRBJ1-1,-,TRBD1,CASRGTVNTEAFF,TGCGCCAGCAGAGGGACAGTGAACACTGAAGCTTTCTTT
TRBV7-8,TRBJ1-1,few,TRBD1,CASFGQGVLNTEAFF,TGTGCCAGCTTCGGACAGGGAGTTTTGAACACTGAAGCTTTCTTT
TRBV7-2,TRBJ1-5,-,TRBD1,CASSRGQGREGPQHF,TGTGCCAGCAGCCGGGGACAGGGTAGGGAGGGGCCCCAGCATTTT
TRBV5-1,TRBJ2-2,-,TRBD2,CASSPQGGGGAAGELFF,TGCGCCAGCAGCCCCCAAGGAGGCGGGGGGGCCGCCGGGGAGCTGTTTTTT
TRBV5-1,TRBJ2-2,-,-,CASSLVEGSTGELFF,TGCGCCAGCAGCTTGGTGGAGGGGTCGACCGGGGAGCTGTTTTTT
TRBV9,TRBJ1-6,few,-,CASSVSGSWNSPLHF,TGTGCCAGCAGCGTTTCGGGTTCGTGGAATTCACCCCTCCACTTT
TRBV7-6,TRBJ2-3,once,-,CASSFLSGDTDTQYF,TGTGCCAGCAGCTTCCTTTCCGGGGACACAGATACGCAGTATTTT
TRBV4-1,TRBJ1-2,-,-,CASSQIIEYGYTF,TGCGCCAGCAGCCAAATAATCGAGTATGGCTACACCTTC
TRBV7-9,TRBJ1-4,-,TRBD1,CSSSPGQLWANEKLFF,TGTTCCAGCAGCCCGGGACAGTTGTGGGCTAATGAAAAACTGTTTTTT
TRBV5-4,TRBJ1-2,-,-,CASSPGQINYGYTF,TGTGCCAGCAGCCCCGGACAGATTAACTATGGCTACACCTTC
TRBV4-1,TRBJ1-2,-,TRBD1,CASSQDRTGLDYGYTF,TGCGCCAGCAGCCAAGATCGGACAGGGCTTGACTATGGCTACACCTTC
TRBV9,TRBJ2-1,-,TRBD1,CASSRDRVNEQFF,TGTGCCAGCAGCCGGGACAGAGTCAATGAGCAGTTCTTC
TRBV19,TRBJ2-2,-,-,CASSIAEIAGELFF,TGTGCCAGTAGTATAGCCGAGATCGCCGGGGAGCTGTTTTTT